This TCR beta chain was captured by sequencing in a study of blood T cell repertoires in COVID-19. Study information: Spain, Italy and the United States supplied samples that represented acute and convalescent COVID-19. From T cells, B-cell-depleted T cells, or PBMCs came the material, which was cDNA or gDNA.

In germline, CDR1 is SEHNR, CDR2 FQNEAQ (reference sequence). The CDR3 has 16 amino acids. Trimming cost V 2 bases and J 2 bases, with 13 bases left between them. Data came from immunoSEQ multiplex PCR; TCRdb stores just in-frame clones and leaves some out. The data hold about 60,000 clones, with about 87% observed a single time. This clone has a handful of counts. Specimen: peripheral blood. This TCR was sampled from a human donor with active COVID-19. The donor label of this sample is uncertain. The rearrangement joins TRBV7-9 to TRBJ1-3; tentatively, D is TRBD1 (6 bases). CDR3 in amino acids: CASSLYGDRTGNTIYF. The CDR3 coding sequence is TGTGCCAGCAGCTTATACGGCGACAGGACTGGAAACACCATATATTTT.